The 22 T cell receptor beta chains below were found in one sample sequenced in a study of T cell responses to AZD1222 COVID-19 vaccine (dated by TCRdb to about 2021). The time point label for this specimen denotes: about 28 days (+/-7) after the second vaccine dose. Library preparation was by the immunoSEQ multiplex PCR assay. TCRdb retrieved this table from immuneACCESS and kept in-frame rearrangements only. Not all clones are present; in checked studies, unresolved V genes account for under half, and no reason is known for the remainder. The sample table holds approximately 84,000 clones, of which over 75% were seen once. The leading ten clones occupy under 3% of the sample. Sequenced material: peripheral blood, taken 28 days after the second AZD1222 dose. The receptors originated from an adult who received the AZD1222 COVID-19 vaccine.

This chain joins TRBV18 and TRBJ1-1, with D perhaps matching TRBD1 (6 bases). V was pared by 0 bases and J by 5 bases, with 10 bases between. The CDR3 is 14 residues long. CDR1 and CDR2 (germline): KGHSH, LQKENI. The CDR3 nucleotides are TGTGCCAGCTCACCACCTAGGACAGCTACTGAAGCTTTCTTT. Amino acid sequence: CASSPPRTATEAFF.

The rearrangement joins TRBV7-2 to TRBJ2-1; no firm D call. The CDR3 is 15 residues long. V was trimmed by 1 base and J by 0 bases, leaving 7 bases between them. Germline V gives CDR1 SGHTA, CDR2 FQGNSA. As DNA, the CDR3 is TGTGCCAGCAGCTTAGGCGTCAGCTCCTACAATGAGCAGTTCTTC. Encoded protein: CASSLGVSSYNEQFF.

V is TRBV15 and J is TRBJ2-1, with D maybe TRBD1 (6 bases). This CDR3 is 16 amino acids long. V was shortened by 1 base and J by 3 bases, with 13 bases between the two germline ends. Germline-derived CDR1 and CDR2 are LNHNV and YYDKDF (reference sequence). The DNA for the CDR3 is TGTGCCACCAGCAGAGTCGCAGGGGCACACTACAATGAGCAGTTCTTC. This codes for CATSRVAGAHYNEQFF.

The chain couples TRBV11-2 to TRBJ1-2, with 10 bases lining up with TRBD1. The germline V gene has CDR1 SGHAT and CDR2 FQNNGV. The CDR3 totals 15 residues. V gave up 5 bases and J gave up 7 bases; unmatched junction bases: 10. CDR3 amino acids: CASSRLVDRGLGYTF. CDR3 DNA: TGTGCCAGCAGCCGGCTGGTCGACAGGGGGCTTGGCTACACCTTC.

A single count supports this clone. The CDR3 sequence is CASSYYQLGTDTQYF. The CDR3 bases are TGTGCCAGCAGCTACTACCAGCTAGGCACAGATACGCAGTATTTT. The chain has TRBV7-2 and TRBJ2-3; D is unclear. Germline V CDR1 and CDR2: SGHTA, FQGNSA. V gave up 4 bases and J gave up 1 base, with 12 bases separating them. The CDR3 sequence is 15 residues long. The whole variable domain, remainder taken from reference TRBV7-2 and TRBJ2-3, is GAGVSQSPSNKVTEKGKDVELRCDPISGHTALYWYRQSLGQGLEFLIYFQGNSAPDKSGLPSDRFSAERTGGSVSTLTIQRTQQEDSAVYLCASSYYQLGTDTQYFGPGTRLTVL.

The rearrangement uses TRBV7-9 and TRBJ2-1, with TRBD1 matching over 7 bases. Germline V CDR1 and CDR2: SEHNR, FQNEAQ (reference sequence). This CDR3 comprises 15 residues. Trimming cost V 5 bases and J 0 bases; bases outside gene matches: 4. DNA for the CDR3: TGTGCCAGCAGCGCGACAGGGAGCTCCTACAATGAGCAGTTCTTC. This gives the protein CASSATGSSYNEQFF.

This chain links TRBV19 with TRBJ1-1, with D perhaps matching TRBD1 (5 bases). Germline CDR1 and CDR2: LNHDA and SQIVND (reference sequence). The CDR3 runs 13 residues. V was cut by 3 bases and J by 3 bases, with 8 bases left in between. CDR3 loop: CASSMVTDTEAFF. Written as DNA, the CDR3 is TGTGCCAGTAGTATGGTGACAGACACTGAAGCTTTCTTT.

The chain is built from TRBV10-2 and TRBJ1-5, with D hard to call. The CDR3 spans 13 residues. Trimming pared 5 bases from V and 7 bases from J, leaving 12 bases between. Germline loops: CDR1 WSHSY, CDR2 SAAADI. CDR3 DNA sequence: TGCGCCAGCAGTACGAGATTTGAACAGCCCCAGCATTTT. It codes for CASSTRFEQPQHF.

The chain employs TRBV27 and TRBJ1-5; D is unresolved. Germline lookup yields CDR1 MNHEY and CDR2 SMNVEV (reference sequence). Trimming removed 4 bases from V and 0 bases from J, with 4 bases in between. The CDR3 is 13 amino acids. The CDR3 bases are TGTGCCAGCAGTTCCTTTAGCAATCAGCCCCAGCATTTT. Its protein is CASSSFSNQPQHF.

The chain joins TRBV20-1 to TRBJ2-1; 13 bases are a match to TRBD2. This CDR3 is 17 amino acids long. CDR1 and CDR2 from the germline V gene are DFQATT and SNEGSKA (reference sequence). Trimming removed 3 bases from V and 7 bases from J; junction bases left unmatched: 12. CDR3 loop: CSASHIPTSGGDNEQFF. The CDR3, as DNA: TGCAGTGCTAGTCACATACCTACTAGCGGGGGGGATAATGAGCAGTTCTTC.

The chain has TRBV18 and TRBJ1-2; D remains ambiguous. CDR3 length: 13 residues. Germline values: CDR1 KGHSH, CDR2 LQKENI. V shed 5 bases and J shed 3 bases, with 10 bases lying between them. The CDR3 loop reads CASSGRTDYGYTF. The CDR3 bases are TGTGCCAGCTCAGGTAGAACGGACTATGGCTACACCTTC.

J is TRBJ1-2 and V is TRBV6-6, with TRBD1 identical over 10 bases. CDR3 length: 15 residues. Germline loops: CDR1 MNHNY, CDR2 SVGAGI (reference sequence). V shed 8 bases, J shed 3 bases, and the junction held 9 bases outside the gene matches. In DNA form, the CDR3 reads TGTGCCAGCTCGAGGACAGGGGGTGTGGACTATGGCTACACCTTC. It codes for CASSRTGGVDYGYTF.

The chain has TRBV9 and TRBJ2-5; 11 bases map to TRBD1. The germline CDR1 and CDR2 sequences are SGDLS and YYNGEE. This CDR3 has 16 amino acids. V lost 4 bases and J lost 4; bases outside the gene matches: 9. CDR3 amino acids: CASSPVGTGGGETQYF. The CDR3 DNA sequence: TGTGCCAGCAGCCCCGTCGGGACAGGGGGAGGAGAGACCCAGTACTTC.

The chain joins TRBV5-1 to TRBJ2-7; the D is unclear. The CDR3 is 14 amino acids. The V and J ends lost 0 bases and 6 bases respectively, with 13 bases between them. Germline loops: CDR1 SGHRS, CDR2 YFSETQ. For the CDR3, the DNA is TGCGCCAGCAGCTTGGCCAACGGCCCTGGCGAGCAGTACTTC. Translating gives CASSLANGPGEQYF.

The rearrangement links TRBV4-2 to TRBJ1-1; TRBD1 is a possible D gene (5 bases). Trimming took 4 bases from V and 5 from J, leaving 17 bases between them. The germline V gene has CDR1 LGHNA and CDR2 YNFKEQ. This CDR3 spans 15 amino acids. The CDR3, as DNA: TGTGCCAGCAGCCCCCCTAAGGGGCAGGCTACTGAAGCTTTCTTT. This encodes CASSPPKGQATEAFF.

The rearrangement joins TRBV11-1 to TRBJ1-1; D remains unclear. This CDR3 has 14 amino acids. V was pared by 2 bases and J by 0 bases, with 7 bases between. The V gene's germline CDR1 is SGHAT and CDR2 FQDESV (reference sequence). CDR3 protein: CASSLFSMNTEAFF. Here the CDR3 DNA reads TGTGCCAGCAGCTTATTTTCGATGAACACTGAAGCTTTCTTT.

The J gene is TRBJ2-2, the V gene TRBV11-2, with D tentatively TRBD2 (5 bases). Germline V CDR1 and CDR2: SGHAT, FQNNGV. The V end lost 4 bases, the J end lost 4 bases, and 19 bases lay between the germline ends. The CDR3 runs to 17 residues. CDR3 DNA sequence: TGTGCCAGCAGCTCCCGGGATGCCCTAGTGGTCACCGGGGAGCTGTTTTTT. The encoded protein is CASSSRDALVVTGELFF.

This clone appeared a single time. The V gene is TRBV5-6, the J gene TRBJ1-1; D remains ambiguous. This CDR3 spans 14 amino acids. V gave up 1 base and J gave up 5 bases, with 12 bases separating them. CDR1 SGHDT and CDR2 YYEEEE come from the germline V gene. The CDR3 DNA is TGTGCCAGCAGCTTGTGGCCAAGGAGGACTGAAGCTTTCTTT. This codes for CASSLWPRRTEAFF. The complete variable domain, with remaining parts taken from reference TRBV5-6 and TRBJ1-1, reads DAGVTQSPTHLIKTRGQQVTLRCSPKSGHDTVSWYQQALGQGPQFIFQYYEEEERQRGNFPDRFSGHQFPNYSSELNVNALLLGDSALYLCASSLWPRRTEAFFGQGTRLTVV.

V gene TRBV6-1 combines with J gene TRBJ1-5, with D possibly matching TRBD1 (5 bases). Germline V gene lookup returns CDR1 MNHNS and CDR2 SASEGT. V lost 3 bases and J lost 1, with 13 bases in between. This CDR3 contains 16 residues. CDR3 region: CASSELWGGSNQPQHF. CDR3 sequence (DNA): TGTGCCAGCAGTGAGTTGTGGGGGGGAAGCAATCAGCCCCAGCATTTT.

V and J are TRBV9 and TRBJ1-6, with a weak D call TRBD1 (6 bases). Germline V gives CDR1 SGDLS, CDR2 YYNGEE. Trimming left V 3 bases short and J 8 bases short, with 15 bases between. The CDR3 covers 15 residues. CDR3 loop: CASSAEGGRHSPLHF. The CDR3 DNA is TGTGCCAGCAGCGCCGAGGGGGGGAGGCATTCACCCCTCCACTTT. Full variable domain (outside the CDR3, taken from reference TRBV9 and TRBJ1-6): DSGVTQTPKHLITATGQRVTLRCSPRSGDLSVYWYQQSLDQGLQFLIQYYNGEERAKGNILERFSAQQFPDLHSELNLSSLELGDSALYFCASSAEGGRHSPLHFGNGTRLTVT.

This sequence joins TRBV5-1 and TRBJ2-6, with D hard to call. Germline V gives CDR1 SGHRS, CDR2 YFSETQ. V lost 0 bases and J 0 bases, leaving 7 bases between the germline ends. The CDR3 runs to 16 residues. Written as DNA, the CDR3 is TGCGCCAGCAGCTTGGCTTACGGCTCTGGGGCCAACGTCCTGACTTTC. Its translation is CASSLAYGSGANVLTF.

Turning to this clone: Because the CDR3 is missing its conserved closing phenylalanine or tryptophan, this is likely a read error. No DNA is shown, since the ends of the CDR3 on it are uncertain; the CDR3 is the one TCRdb lists. The V gene is TRBV16, the J gene TRBJ1-1; the table's D call, TRBD1, has no DNA check behind it. Inclusive of both ends, the CDR3 amounts to 12 amino acids. Germline-derived CDR1 and CDR2 are KGHSY and FQNENV. CDR3 region: CASSQSTVEIEL.